These 3 T cell receptor beta chains were sequenced from one sample in a study of Graves' ophthalmopathy and Graves' hyperthyroidism. Amplification from RNA transcripts yielded the TCR beta CDR3 regions. The workflow started with a first-round RT-PCR run with HTBI primers and then moved on to a second-round multiplex PCR. From the multiplex PCR reads, TCRdb called clonotypes with MiXCR, one entry per CDR3 protein. Among 600,000 to 650,000 distinct CDR3 sequences, 22% were seen once, and the ten largest hold around 6.9%. Sequencing used peripheral blood. Every receptor here comes from a woman in her late teens or twenties with stable Graves' hyperthyroidism. Some clones in this sample may be carry-over from other donors' samples.

The chain couples TRBV20-1 to TRBJ2-7; D not certain. Germline CDR1 DFQATT, CDR2 SNEGSKA (reference sequence). The CDR3 sequence is 13 residues long. Trimming pared 1 base from V and 3 bases from J, leaving 10 bases between. CDR3 in DNA: TGCAGTGCTAGAGGACCCACCCTCTACGAGCAGTACTTC. Protein sequence: CSARGPTLYEQYF.

This clonotype has a count of ten or more. The chain joins TRBV20-1 to TRBJ2-2; 9 nucleotides line up with TRBD1. The CDR3 extends over 13 amino acids. J lost 6 bases, V lost 3 bases, and 2 bases had no gene match. Germline CDR1 and CDR2: DFQATT and SNEGSKA (reference sequence). The CDR3 DNA sequence: TGCAGTGCTAGGGACAGGGGATCCGGGGAGCTGTTTTTT. Protein: CSARDRGSGELFF.

This clonotype was recorded many times. The genes are TRBV6-2 or TRBV6-3 and TRBJ2-7; 7 bases match TRBD2. CDR1 and CDR2 from the germline V gene are MNHEY and SVGEGT. This CDR3 contains 15 residues. V was pared by 8 bases and J by 3 bases, with 13 bases of the junction left unmatched. The CDR3 DNA reads as TGTGCCAGCCACACTAGCGCGCGAGGGGACTACGAGCAGTACTTC. This translates into CASHTSARGDYEQYF.